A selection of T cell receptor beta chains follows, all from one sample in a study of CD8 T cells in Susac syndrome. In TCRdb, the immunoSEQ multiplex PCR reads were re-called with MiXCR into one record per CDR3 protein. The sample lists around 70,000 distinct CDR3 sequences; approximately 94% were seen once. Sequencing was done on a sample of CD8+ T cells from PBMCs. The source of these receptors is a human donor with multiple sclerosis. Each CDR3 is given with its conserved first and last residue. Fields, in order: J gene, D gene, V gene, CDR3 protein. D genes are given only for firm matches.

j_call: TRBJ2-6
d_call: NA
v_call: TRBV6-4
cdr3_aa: CASSDSKGSDGANVLTF

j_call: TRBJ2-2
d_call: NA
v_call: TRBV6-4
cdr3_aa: CASSERQNTGELFF

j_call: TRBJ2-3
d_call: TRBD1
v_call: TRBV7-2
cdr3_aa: CASSLPGQGPSTDTQYF

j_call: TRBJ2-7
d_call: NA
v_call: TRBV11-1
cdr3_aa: CASSFGGDEQYF

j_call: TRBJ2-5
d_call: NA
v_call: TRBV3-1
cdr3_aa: CASSSGPGETQYF

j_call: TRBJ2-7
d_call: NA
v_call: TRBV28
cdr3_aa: CASSLAGPEQYF

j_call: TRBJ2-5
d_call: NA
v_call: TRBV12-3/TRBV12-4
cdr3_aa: CASSSRRAQETQYF

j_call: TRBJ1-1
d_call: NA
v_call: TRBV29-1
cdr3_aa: CSAGPGLNTEAFF

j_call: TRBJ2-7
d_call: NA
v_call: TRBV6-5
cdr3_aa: CASSYSDGRPAYEQYF

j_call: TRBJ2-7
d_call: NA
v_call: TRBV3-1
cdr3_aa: CASSQVVDNPYEQYF

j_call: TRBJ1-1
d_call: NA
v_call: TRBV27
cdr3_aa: CASSFQANTEAFF

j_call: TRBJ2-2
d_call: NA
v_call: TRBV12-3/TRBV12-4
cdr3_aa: CASSFGDGELFF

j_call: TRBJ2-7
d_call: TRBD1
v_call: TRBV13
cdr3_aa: CASSSDRRSYEQYF

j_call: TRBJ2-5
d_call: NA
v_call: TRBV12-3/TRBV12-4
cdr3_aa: CASSPNPGTQETQYF

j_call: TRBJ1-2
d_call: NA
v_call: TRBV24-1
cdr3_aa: CATSDATYGYTF

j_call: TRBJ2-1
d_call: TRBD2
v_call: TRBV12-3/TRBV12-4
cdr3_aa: CASSSSGGLDNEQFF

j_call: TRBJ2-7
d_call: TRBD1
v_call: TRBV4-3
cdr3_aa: CASSQGSGGIYEQYF

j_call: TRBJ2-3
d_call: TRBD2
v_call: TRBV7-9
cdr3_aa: CASSSVTSGGPSQYF

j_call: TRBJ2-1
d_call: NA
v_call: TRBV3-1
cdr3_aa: CASSPDTLYNEQFF

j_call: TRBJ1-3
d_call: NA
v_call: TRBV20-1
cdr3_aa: CSASPHDGNTIYF

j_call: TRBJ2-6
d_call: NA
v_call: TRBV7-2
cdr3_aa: CASSSGFGGANVLTF

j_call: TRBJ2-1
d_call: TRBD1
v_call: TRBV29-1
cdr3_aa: CSVDPGQASYNEQFF

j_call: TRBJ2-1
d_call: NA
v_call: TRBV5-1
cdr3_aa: CASSLIGSRNEQFF

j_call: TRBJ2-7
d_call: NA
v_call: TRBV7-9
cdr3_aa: CASSLERPYEQYF

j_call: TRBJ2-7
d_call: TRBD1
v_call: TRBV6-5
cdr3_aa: CASSQQGWHEQYF

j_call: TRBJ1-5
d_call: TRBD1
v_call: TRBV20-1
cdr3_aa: CSAKDRGIGNQPQHF

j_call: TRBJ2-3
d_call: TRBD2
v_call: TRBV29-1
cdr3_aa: CSVQRTSGSPTDTQYF

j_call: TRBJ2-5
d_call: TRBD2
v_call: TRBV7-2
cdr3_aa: CASSSPYTGLAGEETQYF

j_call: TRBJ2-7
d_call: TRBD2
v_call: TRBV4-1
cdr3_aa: CASSSREGTSNEQYF

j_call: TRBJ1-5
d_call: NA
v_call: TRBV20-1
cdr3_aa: CSAEPGEYQPQHF

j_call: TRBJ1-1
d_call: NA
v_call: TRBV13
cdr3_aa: CASSPRGSNTEAFF

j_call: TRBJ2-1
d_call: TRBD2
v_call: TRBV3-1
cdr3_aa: CASQLAGGNEQFF

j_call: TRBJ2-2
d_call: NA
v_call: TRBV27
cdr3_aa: CASRELSGNTGELFF

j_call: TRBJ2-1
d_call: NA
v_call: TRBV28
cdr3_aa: CASSPYNEQFF

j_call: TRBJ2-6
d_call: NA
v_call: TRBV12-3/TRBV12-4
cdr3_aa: CASTRIGVLNSGANVLTF

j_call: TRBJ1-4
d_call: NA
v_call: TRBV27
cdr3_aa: CASSLNLRVEKLFF

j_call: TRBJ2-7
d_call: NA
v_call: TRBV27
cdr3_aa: CASSFGGQTYEQYF

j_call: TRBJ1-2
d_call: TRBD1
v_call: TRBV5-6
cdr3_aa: CASSPRDSDNYGYTF

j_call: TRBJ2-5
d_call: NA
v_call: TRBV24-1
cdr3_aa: CATSDLATDRQETQYF

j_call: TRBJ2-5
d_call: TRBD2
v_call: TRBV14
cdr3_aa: CASSQEAGVTQYF

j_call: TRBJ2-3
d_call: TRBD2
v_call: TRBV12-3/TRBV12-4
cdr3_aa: CACLAGNTDTQYF

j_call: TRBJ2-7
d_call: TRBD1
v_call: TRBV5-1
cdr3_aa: CASSLPTGSLEQYF

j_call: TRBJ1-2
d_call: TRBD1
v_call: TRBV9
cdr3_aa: CASSVATGQDLYGYTF

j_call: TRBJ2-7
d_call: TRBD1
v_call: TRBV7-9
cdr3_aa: CASSFSQGASEQYF

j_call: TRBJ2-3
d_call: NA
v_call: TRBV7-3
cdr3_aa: CASSPSVGPTDTQYF

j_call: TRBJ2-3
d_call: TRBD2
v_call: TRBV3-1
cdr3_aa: CASRSNSGGVTDTQYF

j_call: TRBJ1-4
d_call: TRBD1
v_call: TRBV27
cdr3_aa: CASSFGPPGQGEKLFF

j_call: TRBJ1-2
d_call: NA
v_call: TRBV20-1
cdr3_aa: CSARAPLSASYTF

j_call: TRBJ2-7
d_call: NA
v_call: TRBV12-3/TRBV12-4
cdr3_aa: CASSDEGDEQYF

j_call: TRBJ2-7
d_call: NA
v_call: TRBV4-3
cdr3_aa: CASSQDHSGRATEQYF

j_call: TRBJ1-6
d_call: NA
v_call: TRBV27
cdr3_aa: CASSLGLNSPLHF

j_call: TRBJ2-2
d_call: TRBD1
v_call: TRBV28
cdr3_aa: CASRRQGANTGELFF

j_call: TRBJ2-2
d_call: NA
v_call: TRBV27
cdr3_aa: CASSLYPAAGELFF

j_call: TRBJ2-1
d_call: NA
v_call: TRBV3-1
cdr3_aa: CASSQESQGPHNEQFF

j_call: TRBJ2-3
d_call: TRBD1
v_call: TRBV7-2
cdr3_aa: CASSLVGTDASTDTQYF

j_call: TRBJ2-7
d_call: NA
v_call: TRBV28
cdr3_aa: CASSFSDYEQYF

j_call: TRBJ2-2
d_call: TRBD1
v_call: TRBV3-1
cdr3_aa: CASSQDGGTGTGELFF

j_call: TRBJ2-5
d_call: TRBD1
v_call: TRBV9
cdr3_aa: CASRPPVGGLETQYF

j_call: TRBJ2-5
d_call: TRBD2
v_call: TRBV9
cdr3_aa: CASSVGGAAGETQYF

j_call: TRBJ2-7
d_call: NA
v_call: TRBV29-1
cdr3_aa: CSVARAYTYEQYF